This record looks at one T cell receptor beta chain sequence and its context. The CDR3 has 14 residues. Germline values: CDR1 LNHNV, CDR2 YYDKDF (reference sequence). Losses at the gene ends were 2 bases for V and 2 bases for J; bases not matched to a gene: 2. These data originate in a study of T cells in Graves' hyperthyroidism and ophthalmopathy. Amplified TCR beta CDR3 regions came from RNA transcripts. The HTBI primer set drove a first-round RT-PCR of the TCR CDR3. One entry per CDR3 protein results from TCRdb running MiXCR on the multiplex PCR reads. In the table there are roughly 500,000 distinct CDR3 sequences, roughly a quarter of which are singletons.

Sequenced: blood. The chain couples TRBV15 to TRBJ2-7, with 8 bases lining up with TRBD2. The clonotype comes from a woman in her thirties with Graves' ophthalmopathy. CDR3 loop: CATSRTGLAYEQYF. The CDR3 nucleotides are TGTGCCACCAGCAGAACGGGACTAGCCTACGAGCAGTACTTC.